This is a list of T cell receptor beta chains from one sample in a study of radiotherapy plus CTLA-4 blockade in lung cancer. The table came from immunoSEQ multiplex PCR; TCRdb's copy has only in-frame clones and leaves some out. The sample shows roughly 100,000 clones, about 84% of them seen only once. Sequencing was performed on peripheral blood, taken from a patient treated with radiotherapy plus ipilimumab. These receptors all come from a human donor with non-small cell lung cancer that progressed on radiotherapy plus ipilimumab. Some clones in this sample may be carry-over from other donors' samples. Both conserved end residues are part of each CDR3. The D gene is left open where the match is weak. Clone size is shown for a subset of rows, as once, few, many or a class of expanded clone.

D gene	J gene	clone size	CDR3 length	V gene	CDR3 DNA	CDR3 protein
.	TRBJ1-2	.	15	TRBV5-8	TGTGCCAGCAGCTACCTCGGGGGGGAAAGCTATGGCTACACCTTC	CASSYLGGESYGYTF
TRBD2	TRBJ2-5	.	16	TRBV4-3	TGCGCCAGCAGCCAAGCGGTTAGCGGGGGGAAAGAGACCCAGTACTTC	CASSQAVSGGKETQYF
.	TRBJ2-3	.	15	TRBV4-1	TGCGCCAGCAGCCAAGAATCATCGGGCGCAGATACGCAGTATTTT	CASSQESSGADTQYF
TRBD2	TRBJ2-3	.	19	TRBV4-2	TGTGCCAGCAGCCATACCGGGACTAGCGGGGGGTGGGGCACAGATACGCAGTATTTT	CASSHTGTSGGWGTDTQYF
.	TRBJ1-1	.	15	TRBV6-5	TGTGCCAGCAGTTACTCGGGGGCTAGTGGCACTGAAGCTTTCTTT	CASSYSGASGTEAFF
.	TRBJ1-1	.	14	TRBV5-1	TGCGCCAGCAGCGGTGAGGGGGGTCGCACTGAAGCTTTCTTT	CASSGEGGRTEAFF
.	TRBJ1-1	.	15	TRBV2	TGTGCCAGCAGTGAATTGGGCGCCCTGAACACTGAAGCTTTCTTT	CASSELGALNTEAFF
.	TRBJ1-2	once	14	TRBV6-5	TGTGCCAGCAGTTACTCGGGGACAAGCTATGGCTACACCTTC	CASSYSGTSYGYTF
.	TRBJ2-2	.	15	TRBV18	TGTGCCAGCTCACGGGGAAAAACCGGGCCCGGGGAGCTGTTTTTT	CASSRGKTGPGELFF
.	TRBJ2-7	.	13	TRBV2	TGTGCCAGCAGTCCGGGATACTCCTACGAGCAGTACTTC	CASSPGYSYEQYF
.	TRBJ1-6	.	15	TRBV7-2	TGTGCCAGCAGCTTAGCGGTGACAGAACAATCACCCCTCCACTTT	CASSLAVTEQSPLHF
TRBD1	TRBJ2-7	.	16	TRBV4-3	TGCGCCAGCAGCCATATGGACAGGGAATACTATTACGAGCAGTACTTC	CASSHMDREYYYEQYF
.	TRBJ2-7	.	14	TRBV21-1	TGTGCAGACATCAACACAGGGAGCACCTACGAGCAGTACTTC	CADINTGSTYEQYF
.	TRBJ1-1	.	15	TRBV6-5	TGTGCCAGCAGTTACTCGCATAATGTGGACACTGAAGCTTTCTTT	CASSYSHNVDTEAFF
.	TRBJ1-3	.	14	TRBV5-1	TGCGCCAGCAAAGATACAGGGAGTGGAAACACCATATATTTT	CASKDTGSGNTIYF
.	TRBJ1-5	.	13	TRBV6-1	TGTGCCAGCAAGGTGGGTAGCAATCAGCCCCAGCATTTT	CASKVGSNQPQHF
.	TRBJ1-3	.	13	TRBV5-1	TGCGCCAGCAGCTCTACGACTGGAAACACCATATATTTT	CASSSTTGNTIYF
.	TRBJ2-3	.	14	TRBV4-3	TGCGCCAGCAGCCAAGATATAAACACAGATACGCAGTATTTT	CASSQDINTDTQYF
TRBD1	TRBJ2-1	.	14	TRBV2	TGTGCCAGCACAGAACAGGGGATTGTTAATGAGCAGTTCTTC	CASTEQGIVNEQFF
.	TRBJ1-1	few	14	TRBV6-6	TGTGCCAGCAGTTACGGGCCATTGAACACTGAAGCTTTCTTT	CASSYGPLNTEAFF
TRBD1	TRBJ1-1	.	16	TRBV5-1	TGCGCCAGCAGCCACGGACTGTCTAACAGGGGGACTGAAGCTTTCTTT	CASSHGLSNRGTEAFF
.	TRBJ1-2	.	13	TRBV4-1	TGCGCCAGCACCCTATACGTGAACTATGGCTACACCTTC	CASTLYVNYGYTF
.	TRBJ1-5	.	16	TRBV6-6	TGTGCCAGCAGTTTTCCGGGGGCGGTGAGCAATCAGCCCCAGCATTTT	CASSFPGAVSNQPQHF
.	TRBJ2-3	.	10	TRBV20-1	TGCAGTGCTAGAGCAGATACGCAGTATTTT	CSARADTQYF
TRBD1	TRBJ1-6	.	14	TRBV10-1	TGCGCCACCCGGGCCGGGACAGTGTTTTCACCCCTCCACTTT	CATRAGTVFSPLHF
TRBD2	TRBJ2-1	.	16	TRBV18	TGTGCCAGCTCACCACCTTACGGGGGGAGCCACAATGAGCAGTTCTTC	CASSPPYGGSHNEQFF
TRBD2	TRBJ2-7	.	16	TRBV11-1	TGTGCCAGCAGCTTAACTAGCGGGGGGCCACCCTACGAGCAGTACTTC	CASSLTSGGPPYEQYF
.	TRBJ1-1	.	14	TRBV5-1	TGCGCCAGCAGCTTGGGGGCGGAAAACACTGAAGCTTTCTTT	CASSLGAENTEAFF
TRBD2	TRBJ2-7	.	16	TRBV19	TGTGCCAGTAGTATCGGGACTAGCGGGGGACCCTACGAGCAGTACTTC	CASSIGTSGGPYEQYF
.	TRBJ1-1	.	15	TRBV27	TGTGCCAGCAGTACCCGGGACGGGAAGAACACTGAAGCTTTCTTT	CASSTRDGKNTEAFF
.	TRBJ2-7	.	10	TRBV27	TGTGCCAGCGGTGCGTACGAGCAGTACTTC	CASGAYEQYF
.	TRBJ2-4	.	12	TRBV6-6	TGTGCCAGCAGTTACAGTCCGGGTTTTCAGTACTTC	CASSYSPGFQYF
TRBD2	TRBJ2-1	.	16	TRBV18	TGTGCCAGCTCACCACGGCTAGCGGGGGGCGACAATGAGCAGTTCTTC	CASSPRLAGGDNEQFF
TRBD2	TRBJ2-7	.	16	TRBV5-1	TGCGCCAGCAGCCCGGGACTATCGTACCCCTCCTACGAGCAGTACTTC	CASSPGLSYPSYEQYF
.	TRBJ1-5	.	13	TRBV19	TGTGCCAGCAGCAGAAAAGGGTGGCAGCCCCAGCATTTT	CASSRKGWQPQHF
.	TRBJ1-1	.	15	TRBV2	TGTGCCAGCAGAGAGGACGGAGCCATGAACACTGAAGCTTTCTTT	CASREDGAMNTEAFF
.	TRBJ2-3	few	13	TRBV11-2	TGTGCCAGCAGCCCTAGGGAAGGGGATACGCAGTATTTT	CASSPREGDTQYF
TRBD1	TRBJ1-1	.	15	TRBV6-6	TGTGCCACCATGCTTGGGGACAGGGGTAGCACTGAAGCTTTCTTT	CATMLGDRGSTEAFF
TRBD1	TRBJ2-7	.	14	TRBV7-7	TGTGCTAGCAGCCGCGGGACAGGGGGCAACGAGCAGTACTTC	CASSRGTGGNEQYF
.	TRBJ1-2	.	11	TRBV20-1	TGCAGTGCTAGACACAGCTATGGCTACACCTTC	CSARHSYGYTF
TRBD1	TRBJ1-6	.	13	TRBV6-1	TGTGCCAGCAGGTGGACAGGGGAGAGGCCCCTCCACTTT	CASRWTGERPLHF
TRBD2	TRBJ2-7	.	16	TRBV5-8	TGTGCCAGCAGTACTAGCGGGGGGCTATCTTTCCGCGAGCAGTACTTC	CASSTSGGLSFREQYF
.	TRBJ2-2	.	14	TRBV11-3	TGTGCCAGCAGCTTAGGACAGTACACCGGGGAGCTGTTTTTT	CASSLGQYTGELFF
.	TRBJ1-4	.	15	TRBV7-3	TGTGCCAGCAGCCCTGAATGGATTCTGCTTGAAAAACTGTTTTTT	CASSPEWILLEKLFF
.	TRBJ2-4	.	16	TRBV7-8	TGTGCCAGCGGCAGCCAGAATGTGCTAGCCAAAAACATTCAGTACTTC	CASGSQNVLAKNIQYF
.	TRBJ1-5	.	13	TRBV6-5	TGTGCCAGCAGAATGGACGGGGATCAGCCCCAGCATTTT	CASRMDGDQPQHF
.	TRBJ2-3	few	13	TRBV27	TGTGCCAGCAGTGTCCCGGGCACAGATACGCAGTATTTT	CASSVPGTDTQYF